The T cell receptor (beta chain) under discussion was sequenced for a study of graft-versus-host responses after intestinal transplantation. As for the study in general: All recipients were given anti-thymocyte globulin induction, and tacrolimus and steroids were then administered for around three years. Findings and caveats of the study: Peak circulating GvH clone levels were associated with early post-transplant HvG declines. Individuals who had graft-donor T cell macrochimerism had allografts that showed high graft-versus-host to host-versus-graft clonal ratios. Ileal or blood samples showed some GvH clones first, and such clones were also found in recipient marrow.

This CDR3 has 11 amino acids. The germline CDR1 and CDR2 sequences are SGHDT and YYEEEE. With 4 bases removed from V and 10 bases from J, the gap between germline ends came to 11 bases. This table comes from immunoSEQ multiplex PCR, and its TCRdb copy is limited to in-frame clones, with some not included. This sample carries fewer than 30,000 clones, more than 85% of them seen once, and the ten largest clones take approximately 0.77%. Of note for this clone: The antigen is not known.

The V call is TRBV5-6, the J call TRBJ1-1; D perhaps matches TRBD1 (6 bases). The source was PBMCs, collected 66 days after intestinal transplant. The TCR originated in a human patient who received an intestinal transplant, so some T cells may come from the graft donor. This chain's CDR3 is CASSPMTGAFF. CDR3 coding DNA: TGTGCCAGCAGCCCTATGACAGGAGCTTTCTTT.